Listed below are T cell receptor beta chains from one sample, sequenced in a study of OX40 agonist ivuxolimab in advanced cancers. Sequenced by immunoSEQ multiplex PCR; TCRdb stores in-frame clones only, minus some. The sample records more than 50,000 clones, about 88% being singletons. The specimen was CD4+ or CD8+ T cells sorted from blood, collected in a trial of the OX40 agonist ivuxolimab. These receptors were taken from an adult with an advanced solid tumor such as melanoma, head and neck, liver or kidney cancer. Both conserved end residues are part of each CDR3. Fields, in order: V gene, D gene, J gene, clone size, CDR3 DNA, CDR3 protein. D genes are given only for firm matches. Where a row states a size, it is once, few, many or the class of an expanded clone; other rows omit it.

TRBV4-3	-	TRBJ1-5	-	TGCGCCAGCAGCCAAGCGTTACTTAGCAATCAGCCCCAGCATTTT	CASSQALLSNQPQHF
TRBV18	-	TRBJ1-3	-	TGTGCCAGCTCACCAGGGACGTTCCTCACCTCTGGAAACACCATATATTTT	CASSPGTFLTSGNTIYF
TRBV11-2	TRBD1	TRBJ2-7	-	TGTGCCAGCAGAAAGCCGGGACAGGGCACCTACGAGCAGTACTTC	CASRKPGQGTYEQYF
TRBV28	TRBD1	TRBJ2-1	-	TGTGCCAGCAGTTTATTCTCTCCGGGACAGAGGAATGAGCAGTTCTTC	CASSLFSPGQRNEQFF
TRBV2	TRBD1	TRBJ2-1	-	TGTGCCACCGCTTTAACAGGGGGCGCCTACAATGAGCAGTTCTTC	CATALTGGAYNEQFF
TRBV11-2	-	TRBJ2-3	-	TGTGCCAGCAGCTCCGGAAGTCGTTCTAGCACAGATACGCAGTATTTT	CASSSGSRSSTDTQYF
TRBV6-6	-	TRBJ1-1	once	TGTGCCAGCAGTTACCCTTCTCAGGGAAACACTGAAGCTTTCTTT	CASSYPSQGNTEAFF
TRBV7-2	-	TRBJ1-5	-	TGTGCCAGCAGCTTAATGTGGGGGGAAGGTCAGCCCCAGCATTTT	CASSLMWGEGQPQHF
TRBV7-2	TRBD1	TRBJ2-7	-	TGTGCCAGCACCCGGACAGGGGGGCCCTACGAGCAGTACTTC	CASTRTGGPYEQYF
TRBV7-2	TRBD2	TRBJ2-5	few	TGTGCCAGCAGCTTAGGACTAGCGGGAGTGGGAGAGACCCAGTACTTC	CASSLGLAGVGETQYF
TRBV4-3	TRBD1	TRBJ2-6	-	TGCGCCAGCAGTCCAGGGGGCGGACCTGGGGCCAACGTCCTGACTTTC	CASSPGGGPGANVLTF
TRBV28	-	TRBJ1-6	-	TGTGCCAGCAGTAATTCCGAGGGGAGCTCCTATAATTCACCCCTCCACTTT	CASSNSEGSSYNSPLHF
TRBV19	-	TRBJ1-5	-	TGTGCCAGTAGTATGGGGCAAATCCGTCAGCCCCAGCATTTT	CASSMGQIRQPQHF
TRBV7-9	-	TRBJ2-4	few	TGTGCCAGCAGCCCACTATGGGGGCATATAGCCAAAAACATTCAGTACTTC	CASSPLWGHIAKNIQYF
TRBV18	TRBD2	TRBJ2-3	-	TGTGCCAGCTCACTAGGACTAGCGGGGTACCCTAATACAGATACGCAGTATTTT	CASSLGLAGYPNTDTQYF
TRBV4-3	-	TRBJ2-5	-	TGCGCCAGCAGCCCTTTATTCCTCAGGGTTACACCGGTTCGAGAGACCCAGTACTTC	CASSPLFLRVTPVRETQYF
TRBV10-3	-	TRBJ2-2	once	TGTGCCATCAGTGAGTCGTCCGGAACCGGGGAGCTGTTTTTT	CAISESSGTGELFF
TRBV5-5	TRBD1	TRBJ1-6	once	TGTGCCAGCAAACCGGGACAGGGATCCGATTCACCCCTCCACTTT	CASKPGQGSDSPLHF
TRBV5-6	-	TRBJ1-1	-	TGTGCCAGCAGCGGGCAGGGTCGAAACACTGAAGCTTTCTTT	CASSGQGRNTEAFF
TRBV6-6	-	TRBJ1-2	-	TGTGCCAGCAGTTACGCGAGGACAGCTAACTATGGCTACACCTTC	CASSYARTANYGYTF
TRBV7-8	TRBD1	TRBJ1-4	-	TGTGCCAGCAGCTCGCCGGGACAGGGCGGTGAAAAACTGTTTTTT	CASSSPGQGGEKLFF
TRBV29-1	TRBD1	TRBJ2-7	-	TGCAGCGGGTGGATAGGACAGGGGTACGAGCAGTACTTC	CSGWIGQGYEQYF
TRBV18	-	TRBJ1-5	few	TGTGCCAGCTCACCACCGAGTGCAGGGGCGAATAGCAATCAGCCCCAGCATTTT	CASSPPSAGANSNQPQHF
TRBV11-2	TRBD1	TRBJ2-7	-	TGTGCCAGCATGTACCAAGGGACAGCGGCCTACGAGCAGTACTTC	CASMYQGTAAYEQYF
TRBV5-5	-	TRBJ1-5	-	TGTGCCAGCAGCTTGGTAGGGTTGGAGGGGCAGCCCCAGCATTTT	CASSLVGLEGQPQHF
TRBV28	TRBD1	TRBJ2-3	few	TGTGCCAGCGAAGGGACAGGGGGCACAGATACGCAGTATTTT	CASEGTGGTDTQYF
TRBV10-3	-	TRBJ2-5	-	TGTGCCATCAGTGAGCACCAGGAGGCCCAGTACTTC	CAISEHQEAQYF
TRBV30	-	TRBJ1-3	-	TGTGCCTGGAGCGTTGGAACCCGGAGCTCTGGAAACACCATATATTTT	CAWSVGTRSSGNTIYF
TRBV7-2	TRBD2	TRBJ2-1	-	TGTGCCAGCAGCTTAGCAAGGGGACTAGCGGCCGGTCGGTTCTTC	CASSLARGLAAGRFF
TRBV7-3	-	TRBJ1-1	-	TGTGCCAGCAGCTTCGACAGGCACACTGAAGCTTTCTTT	CASSFDRHTEAFF
TRBV6-5	TRBD1	TRBJ1-1	-	TGTGCCAGCAGTGTCCGACAGGGAGACACTGAAGCTTTCTTT	CASSVRQGDTEAFF